This TCR beta chain was recorded in a study of blood T cell repertoires in COVID-19. For the study at large: Collection of acute and convalescent COVID-19 samples took place in the United States, Italy and Spain. T cells, B-cell-depleted T cells, or PBMCs provided the cDNA or gDNA that served as material.

The CDR3 length is 14 residues. Germline V gene lookup returns CDR1 SGHNT and CDR2 YYREEE (reference sequence). Between the trimmed V and J ends, which lost 4 bases and 5 bases, there was a span of 15 bases. Clinical history as reported by participants underpinned cohort assignment. Authors' processing steps: Estimates of nucleated cell counts were drawn from the amplification of reference gene primers. Produced via immunoSEQ multiplex PCR; TCRdb's table is partial and in-frame only. V and J calls and clone size are those listed in that table; D and trimming were worked out from the DNA. The table includes about 400,000 clones, roughly 87% detected once.

This clonotype was obtained from a woman between 35 and 50 years old with acute COVID-19. The chain has TRBV5-4 and TRBJ2-5, with D possibly matching TRBD2 (6 bases). Sequencing was carried out using PBMCs or T cells enriched from blood (not recorded which). This CDR3 is CASSGGVPPETQYF. The CDR3 DNA is TGTGCCAGCAGCGGCGGGGTTCCGCCGGAGACCCAGTACTTC. The full variable domain, with the rest looked up from reference TRBV5-4 and TRBJ2-5, is ETGVTQSPTHLIKTRGQQVTLRCSSQSGHNTVSWYQQALGQGPQFIFQYYREEENGRGNFPPRFSGLQFPNYSSELNVNALELDDSALYLCASSGGVPPETQYFGPGTRLLVL.